The entry below gives a single T cell receptor (beta chain) sequence along with its context. Antigen: not known. This record comes from a study of T cell responses to AZD1222 COVID-19 vaccine. Study-wide results and caveats: Seropositive status at baseline applied to only six AZD1222 recipients.

Using immunoSEQ multiplex PCR, the repertoire was profiled, and TCRdb retains in-frame clones only, with some absent. Of approximately 150,000 clones detected, about 91% appear once; the ten largest clones hold 1.1%. V was clipped by 7 bases and J by 3 bases, with 15 bases between them. CDR1 and CDR2 (germline): PRHDT, FYEKMQ (reference sequence). The CDR3 covers 15 residues. Sequenced here: peripheral blood, sampled 28 days after the second AZD1222 dose. The sequence came from an adult who received the AZD1222 COVID-19 vaccine. J is TRBJ2-2 and V is TRBV13; tentatively, D is TRBD1 (5 bases). The CDR3 coding sequence is TGTGCCAGCACCTTCCACAGGAAATACACCGGGGAGCTGTTTTTT. This encodes CASTFHRKYTGELFF.